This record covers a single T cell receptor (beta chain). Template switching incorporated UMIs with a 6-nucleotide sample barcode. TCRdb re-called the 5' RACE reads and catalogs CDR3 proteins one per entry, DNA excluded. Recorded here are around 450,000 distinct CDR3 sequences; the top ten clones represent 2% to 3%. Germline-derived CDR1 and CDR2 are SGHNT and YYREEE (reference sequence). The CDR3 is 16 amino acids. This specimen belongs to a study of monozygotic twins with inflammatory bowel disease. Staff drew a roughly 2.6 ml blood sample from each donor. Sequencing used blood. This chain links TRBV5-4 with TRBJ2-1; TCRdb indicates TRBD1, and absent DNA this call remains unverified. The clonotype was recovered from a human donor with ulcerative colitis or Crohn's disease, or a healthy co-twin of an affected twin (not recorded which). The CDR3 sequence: CASRAHGTGHYNEQFF.